The next 16 T cell receptor beta chains were all read from a single sample in a study of blood T cell repertoires in COVID-19. Produced via immunoSEQ multiplex PCR; TCRdb's table is partial and in-frame only. The profile shows 200,000 to 250,000 clones, approximately 86% of them singletons. Material: PBMCs or T cells enriched from blood (not recorded which). Receptor source: a woman aged 40 to 50 with acute COVID-19.

The chain uses TRBV3-1 (or the pseudogene TRBV3-2) and TRBJ2-1; TRBD2 aligns across 11 bases. The germline V gene encodes CDR1 LGHDT and CDR2 YNNKEL (reference sequence). V lost 4 bases and J lost 10; bases outside the gene matches: 9. The CDR3 loop spans 15 amino acids. In DNA, the CDR3 is TGTGCCAGCAGCCTAGGGACTAGCGGCCAAGCAGAGCAGTTCTTC. Residues: CASSLGTSGQAEQFF.

The V call is TRBV19, the J call TRBJ2-2; D is undetermined. Germline assignment: CDR1 LNHDA and CDR2 SQIVND (reference sequence). This CDR3 has 12 amino acids. Trimming pared 7 bases from V and 0 bases from J, leaving 3 bases between. In nucleotides, the CDR3 is TGTGCCAGTAATACGAACACCGGGGAGCTGTTTTTT. Encoded protein: CASNTNTGELFF.

V usage is TRBV10-3 and J usage is TRBJ2-3, with a possible D match to TRBD2 (5 bases). Trimming removed 2 bases at V and 4 bases at J, with 13 bases between. The CDR3 runs to 15 residues. The germline V gene encodes CDR1 ENHRY and CDR2 SYGVKD. CDR3 region: CAISEEVWRPDTQYF. CDR3 DNA sequence: TGTGCCATCAGTGAGGAGGTCTGGAGGCCAGATACGCAGTATTTT.

CDR3 nucleotides: TGTGCCAGCAGCGGAACAGCAACTGGTGGCTACACCTTC. It translates to CASSGTATGGYTF. The chain is built from TRBV2 and TRBJ1-2, with no clear D. The germline CDR1 and CDR2 sequences are SNHLY and FYNNEI. The ends were cut back, 6 bases at V and 7 bases at J, with 15 bases in the middle. The CDR3 loop spans 13 amino acids.

The chain combines TRBV6-5 with TRBJ1-5; 7 positions match TRBD1. The CDR3 consists of 15 residues. Germline assignment: CDR1 MNHEY and CDR2 SVGAGI. The junction had 9 bases not matched to a gene; V was cut back by 5 bases and J by 5 bases. The CDR3 sequence is CASSTRQGAYQPQHF. The CDR3 DNA follows: TGTGCCAGCAGTACCAGACAGGGCGCCTATCAGCCCCAGCATTTT.

The chain employs TRBV2 and TRBJ2-1; D uncertain. V lost 6 bases and J lost 5, with 17 bases in between. Germline V lookup: CDR1 SNHLY, CDR2 FYNNEI. The CDR3 sequence is 15 residues long. As DNA, the CDR3 is TGTGCCAGCAGCGTTCCGAGTTCTTCCGACAATGAGCAGTTCTTC. Translating gives CASSVPSSSDNEQFF.

About this clone: With a much larger clone just one base away, this may be a read error. Other DNA sequences in the same sample also yield this CDR3. The genes are TRBV27 and TRBJ1-1; the D gene is possibly TRBD1 (5 bases). Germline loops: CDR1 MNHEY, CDR2 SMNVEV (reference sequence). The CDR3 consists of 13 residues. V was cut by 2 bases and J by 3 bases, with 7 bases left in between. CDR3 in DNA: TGTGCCAGCAGTTTACAGGGTTACACTGAAGCTTTCTTT. It translates to CASSLQGYTEAFF.

CDR3 amino acids: CASSGQGRTEAFF. In nucleotides, the CDR3 is TGTGCCAGCAGTGGACAGGGCCGCACTGAAGCTTTCTTT. V gene TRBV2 combines with J gene TRBJ1-1, with 7 positions matching TRBD1. CDR1 SNHLY and CDR2 FYNNEI come from the germline V gene. This CDR3 has 13 amino acids. J gave up 4 bases and V 4 bases, and 3 bases lay outside the gene matches.

The V call is TRBV7-9, the J call TRBJ2-7; D perhaps matches TRBD1 (6 bases). Germline CDR1 is SEHNR and CDR2 is FQNEAQ (reference sequence). CDR3 length: 13 amino acids. The V end was cut by 3 bases, the J end by 12 bases, with 18 bases between. The CDR3 here is CASSFGDRTSPYF. The CDR3 DNA sequence: TGTGCCAGCAGCTTCGGAGACAGGACCTCACCGTACTTC.

This clone was observed a handful of times. The chain uses TRBV29-1 and TRBJ1-2; D is possibly TRBD1 (5 bases). This CDR3 contains 16 residues. V dropped 0 bases and J dropped 2 bases, with 16 bases sitting between them. Germline V gives CDR1 SQVTM, CDR2 ANQGSEA. This chain's CDR3 is CSVEDLDSWYNYGYTF. CDR3 in DNA: TGCAGCGTTGAAGATCTTGACAGCTGGTACAACTATGGCTACACCTTC.

This sequence joins TRBV15 and TRBJ1-1; D is ambiguous. This CDR3 contains 15 residues. Trimming pared 0 bases from V and 1 base from J, leaving 9 bases between. The germline gives CDR1 LNHNV, CDR2 YYDKDF (reference sequence). The CDR3 DNA reads as TGTGCCACCAGCAGAGACTACGCCCCGAACACTGAAGCTTTCTTT. It codes for CATSRDYAPNTEAFF. Filled out from reference TRBV15 and TRBJ1-1, the complete variable domain reads DAMVIQNPRYQVTQFGKPVTLSCSQTLNHNVMYWYQQKSSQAPKLLFHYYDKDFNNEADTPDNFQSRRPNTSFCFLDIRSPGLGDTAMYLCATSRDYAPNTEAFFGQGTRLTVV.

The chain couples TRBV11-2 to TRBJ2-3; D is ambiguous. CDR1 and CDR2 from the germline V gene are SGHAT and FQNNGV. Trimming left V 5 bases short and J 6 bases short, with 9 bases between. The CDR3 sequence is 12 residues long. DNA of the CDR3: TGTGCCAGCAGCCAAAACCAGGATACGCAGTATTTT. Encoded protein: CASSQNQDTQYF.

The chain uses TRBV5-1 and TRBJ2-5; D might be TRBD1 (6 bases). Trimming took 0 bases from V and 3 from J, leaving 15 bases between them. Germline V lookup: CDR1 SGHRS, CDR2 YFSETQ. There are 16 residues in the CDR3. In DNA form, the CDR3 reads TGCGCCAGCAGCTTGGATTTGGGCAGGGGAGAAGAGACCCAGTACTTC. This encodes CASSLDLGRGEETQYF.

V is TRBV5-6 and J is TRBJ1-2; a possible D gene is TRBD1 (6 bases). V shed 4 bases and J shed 4 bases, with 20 bases lying between them. This CDR3 comprises 16 residues. In germline, CDR1 is SGHDT, CDR2 YYEEEE. The chain's CDR3 is CASSPSGRGVGYGYTF. The DNA for the CDR3 is TGTGCCAGCAGCCCCTCAGGCAGGGGCGTTGGCTATGGCTACACCTTC.

The chain combines TRBV7-2 with TRBJ2-1; TRBD2 aligns across 7 bases. Trimming removed 2 bases from V and 0 bases from J; junction bases left unmatched: 4. The CDR3 is made up of 16 amino acids. Per the germline V gene, CDR1 is SGHTA and CDR2 is FQGNSA. The CDR3: CASSLSGGSSYNEQFF. The DNA of the CDR3 is TGTGCCAGCAGCTTAAGTGGCGGGAGCTCCTACAATGAGCAGTTCTTC. The entire variable domain, with the rest obtained from reference TRBV7-2 and TRBJ2-1, is as follows: GAGVSQSPSNKVTEKGKDVELRCDPISGHTALYWYRQSLGQGLEFLIYFQGNSAPDKSGLPSDRFSAERTGGSVSTLTIQRTQQEDSAVYLCASSLSGGSSYNEQFFGPGTRLTVL.

The J gene is TRBJ2-4, the V gene TRBV19, with 9 bases lining up with TRBD1. Per germline, CDR1 LNHDA and CDR2 SQIVND (reference sequence). Trimming cost V 1 base and J 2 bases; bases outside gene matches: 6. CDR3 size: 17 residues. The CDR3: CASSIAYRGQSKNIQYF. CDR3 DNA: TGTGCCAGTAGTATAGCTTACAGGGGGCAATCCAAAAACATTCAGTACTTC.